Listed below are T cell receptor beta chains from one sample, sequenced in a study of shared clonotypes between healthy human individuals. The protocol was immunoSEQ multiplex PCR, while the TCRdb copy is restricted to in-frame clones and leaves out a portion. The table records roughly 640,000 clones, 74% of them present only once. The sample taken for sequencing was memory CD4+ T cells sorted from blood. These receptors all come from a woman aged 30 to 39 in good health. Each CDR3 is given with its conserved first and last residue. D genes are given only for firm matches. Clone size appears in some rows only: once, few, many, or a class for an expanded clone.

clone_size: once
v_call: TRBV30
j_call: TRBJ1-2
d_call: NA
cdr3_nt: TGTGCCTGGAGTAGTCCACGAGCGTACACCTTC
cdr3_aa: CAWSSPRAYTF

clone_size: few
v_call: TRBV5-1
j_call: TRBJ1-1
d_call: NA
cdr3_nt: TGCGCCAGCAGCAACCCCGGGAAGGGGGCTTTCTTT
cdr3_aa: CASSNPGKGAFF

clone_size: once
v_call: TRBV5-1
j_call: TRBJ2-2
d_call: TRBD2
cdr3_nt: TGCGCCAGCCGACTTCCGGGACTAGCGGACACCGGGGAGCTGTTTTTT
cdr3_aa: CASRLPGLADTGELFF

clone_size: NA
v_call: TRBV28
j_call: TRBJ1-1
d_call: NA
cdr3_nt: TGTGCCAGCAGCGCCGCGGGGACCCTTAACACTGAAGCTTTCTTT
cdr3_aa: CASSAAGTLNTEAFF

clone_size: NA
v_call: TRBV6-1
j_call: TRBJ2-1
d_call: TRBD2
cdr3_nt: TGTGCCAGCATCCCCATAGCGGGAGCGCAGTTCTTC
cdr3_aa: CASIPIAGAQFF

clone_size: NA
v_call: TRBV7-9
j_call: TRBJ2-4
d_call: NA
cdr3_nt: TGTGCCAGCACCCACGGCGGGCTACAGGGTTTCATTCAGTACTTC
cdr3_aa: CASTHGGLQGFIQYF

clone_size: NA
v_call: TRBV11-2
j_call: TRBJ2-1
d_call: NA
cdr3_nt: TGTGCCAGCACCTCGCTTTATGAGCAGTTCTTC
cdr3_aa: CASTSLYEQFF

clone_size: NA
v_call: TRBV7-2
j_call: TRBJ1-4
d_call: NA
cdr3_nt: TGTGCCAGCAGCCTTAGCGGGACGGGTTTTACTGAAAAACTGTTTTTT
cdr3_aa: CASSLSGTGFTEKLFF

clone_size: NA
v_call: TRBV28
j_call: TRBJ1-3
d_call: NA
cdr3_nt: TGTGCCAGCACTAGGACTCGAGGAAACACCATATATTTT
cdr3_aa: CASTRTRGNTIYF

clone_size: many
v_call: TRBV19
j_call: TRBJ2-5
d_call: NA
cdr3_nt: TGTGCGAGGGGGGTGGAGTACTTC
cdr3_aa: CARGVEYF

clone_size: NA
v_call: TRBV28
j_call: TRBJ2-3
d_call: TRBD2
cdr3_nt: TGTGCCAGCAGTTCCTCGAGGGTGGCGGGAGGGCGAGATACGCAGTATTTT
cdr3_aa: CASSSSRVAGGRDTQYF

clone_size: NA
v_call: TRBV27
j_call: TRBJ2-5
d_call: TRBD1
cdr3_nt: TGTGCCAGCAGCACCTCAAGGACAGGGGTACGAGAGACCCAGTACTTC
cdr3_aa: CASSTSRTGVRETQYF

clone_size: NA
v_call: TRBV5-4
j_call: TRBJ2-1
d_call: NA
cdr3_nt: TGTGCCAGCAGCAGAATGGACGGATCCGACTCTGGGCAGTTCTTC
cdr3_aa: CASSRMDGSDSGQFF

clone_size: NA
v_call: TRBV28
j_call: TRBJ1-2
d_call: TRBD1
cdr3_nt: TGTGCCAGCAGGACGACAGGGGCGGGTAACTATGGCTACACCTTC
cdr3_aa: CASRTTGAGNYGYTF

clone_size: NA
v_call: TRBV18
j_call: TRBJ2-5
d_call: NA
cdr3_nt: TGTGCCAGCTCACCACTGGACAGTTATGAGACCCAGTACTTC
cdr3_aa: CASSPLDSYETQYF

clone_size: NA
v_call: TRBV5-1
j_call: TRBJ2-1
d_call: TRBD1
cdr3_nt: TGCGCCAGCAGCTTGGAGGGGACAGGGGGTTTCTCCTACAATGAGCAGTTCTTC
cdr3_aa: CASSLEGTGGFSYNEQFF

clone_size: NA
v_call: TRBV5-4
j_call: TRBJ2-1
d_call: NA
cdr3_nt: TGTGCCAGCAGCCGGCTAACTAGCAATGAGCAGTTCTTC
cdr3_aa: CASSRLTSNEQFF

clone_size: NA
v_call: TRBV9
j_call: TRBJ2-3
d_call: NA
cdr3_nt: TGTGCCAGCAGCGTTTCCCTAGCGATCAACACAGATACGCAGTATTTT
cdr3_aa: CASSVSLAINTDTQYF

clone_size: NA
v_call: TRBV2
j_call: TRBJ2-7
d_call: TRBD1
cdr3_nt: TGTGCCAGCATCCCGGGACAGGCTAACTACGAGCAGTACTTC
cdr3_aa: CASIPGQANYEQYF

clone_size: NA
v_call: TRBV19
j_call: TRBJ1-3
d_call: NA
cdr3_nt: TGTGCCAGTAGTATAGGATCCACTGGAAACACCATATATTTT
cdr3_aa: CASSIGSTGNTIYF

clone_size: NA
v_call: TRBV7-8
j_call: TRBJ2-6
d_call: NA
cdr3_nt: TGTGCCAGCAGCTTAGGTCTGCTCTCTGGGGCCAACGTCCTGACTTTC
cdr3_aa: CASSLGLLSGANVLTF

clone_size: NA
v_call: TRBV2
j_call: TRBJ2-7
d_call: NA
cdr3_nt: TGTGCCAGCAGTGAACGCGAAATCTACGAGCAGTACTTC
cdr3_aa: CASSEREIYEQYF

clone_size: NA
v_call: TRBV20-1
j_call: TRBJ1-1
d_call: NA
cdr3_nt: TGCAGTGGTGCAGAGAACACTGAAGCTTTCTTT
cdr3_aa: CSGAENTEAFF

clone_size: few
v_call: TRBV2
j_call: TRBJ2-2
d_call: NA
cdr3_nt: TGTGCCAGCAGTGAGATGAGGTTAACCGGGGAGCTGTTTTTT
cdr3_aa: CASSEMRLTGELFF

clone_size: NA
v_call: TRBV18
j_call: TRBJ1-4
d_call: TRBD1
cdr3_nt: TGTGCCAGCTCACCCGGACAGGGTGGTGAAAAACTGTTTTTT
cdr3_aa: CASSPGQGGEKLFF

clone_size: NA
v_call: TRBV29-1
j_call: TRBJ1-5
d_call: TRBD1
cdr3_nt: TGCAGCGTTGAGTTGACAGGGCGGGGGCCCCAGCATTTT
cdr3_aa: CSVELTGRGPQHF

clone_size: NA
v_call: TRBV30
j_call: TRBJ1-2
d_call: NA
cdr3_nt: TGTGCCTGGAGTGGAGACAGAGCCTATGGCTACACCTTC
cdr3_aa: CAWSGDRAYGYTF

clone_size: NA
v_call: TRBV2
j_call: TRBJ2-7
d_call: NA
cdr3_nt: TGTGCCAGCAGTGACCCGGGGCTCCTTACCTCCTACGAGCAGTACTTC
cdr3_aa: CASSDPGLLTSYEQYF

clone_size: NA
v_call: TRBV27
j_call: TRBJ1-5
d_call: NA
cdr3_nt: TGTGCCAGCAGCCGAGGACCCCTCAGGGGACGCAATCAGCCCCAGCATTTT
cdr3_aa: CASSRGPLRGRNQPQHF

clone_size: NA
v_call: TRBV28
j_call: TRBJ2-7
d_call: NA
cdr3_nt: TGTGCCAGCAGTTTTGCGCCTACCTACGAGCAGTACTTC
cdr3_aa: CASSFAPTYEQYF

clone_size: NA
v_call: TRBV9
j_call: TRBJ2-3
d_call: TRBD2
cdr3_nt: TGTGCCAGCAGCGTAGGGGGGGGAGCCGCAGATACGCAGTATTTT
cdr3_aa: CASSVGGGAADTQYF

clone_size: NA
v_call: TRBV6-5
j_call: TRBJ2-3
d_call: NA
cdr3_nt: TGTGCCAGCAGTTACGGGAGAGGGGCAGATACGCAGTATTTT
cdr3_aa: CASSYGRGADTQYF

clone_size: NA
v_call: TRBV7-2
j_call: TRBJ2-1
d_call: NA
cdr3_nt: TGTGCCAGCAGCACGGGACTCAGTGAGCAGTTCTTC
cdr3_aa: CASSTGLSEQFF

clone_size: NA
v_call: TRBV14
j_call: TRBJ2-3
d_call: NA
cdr3_nt: TGTGCCAGCAGCCAAGGAGTGAGGAGAGGGCGGTTAGATACGCAGTATTTT
cdr3_aa: CASSQGVRRGRLDTQYF

clone_size: NA
v_call: TRBV5-3
j_call: TRBJ1-5
d_call: TRBD1
cdr3_nt: TGTGCCAGAATCTTTAAACGGGACAGCCTCAATCAGCCCCAGCATTTT
cdr3_aa: CARIFKRDSLNQPQHF

clone_size: NA
v_call: TRBV27
j_call: TRBJ2-7
d_call: NA
cdr3_nt: TGTGCAACCACGTCGGGCTACGAGCAGTACTTC
cdr3_aa: CATTSGYEQYF